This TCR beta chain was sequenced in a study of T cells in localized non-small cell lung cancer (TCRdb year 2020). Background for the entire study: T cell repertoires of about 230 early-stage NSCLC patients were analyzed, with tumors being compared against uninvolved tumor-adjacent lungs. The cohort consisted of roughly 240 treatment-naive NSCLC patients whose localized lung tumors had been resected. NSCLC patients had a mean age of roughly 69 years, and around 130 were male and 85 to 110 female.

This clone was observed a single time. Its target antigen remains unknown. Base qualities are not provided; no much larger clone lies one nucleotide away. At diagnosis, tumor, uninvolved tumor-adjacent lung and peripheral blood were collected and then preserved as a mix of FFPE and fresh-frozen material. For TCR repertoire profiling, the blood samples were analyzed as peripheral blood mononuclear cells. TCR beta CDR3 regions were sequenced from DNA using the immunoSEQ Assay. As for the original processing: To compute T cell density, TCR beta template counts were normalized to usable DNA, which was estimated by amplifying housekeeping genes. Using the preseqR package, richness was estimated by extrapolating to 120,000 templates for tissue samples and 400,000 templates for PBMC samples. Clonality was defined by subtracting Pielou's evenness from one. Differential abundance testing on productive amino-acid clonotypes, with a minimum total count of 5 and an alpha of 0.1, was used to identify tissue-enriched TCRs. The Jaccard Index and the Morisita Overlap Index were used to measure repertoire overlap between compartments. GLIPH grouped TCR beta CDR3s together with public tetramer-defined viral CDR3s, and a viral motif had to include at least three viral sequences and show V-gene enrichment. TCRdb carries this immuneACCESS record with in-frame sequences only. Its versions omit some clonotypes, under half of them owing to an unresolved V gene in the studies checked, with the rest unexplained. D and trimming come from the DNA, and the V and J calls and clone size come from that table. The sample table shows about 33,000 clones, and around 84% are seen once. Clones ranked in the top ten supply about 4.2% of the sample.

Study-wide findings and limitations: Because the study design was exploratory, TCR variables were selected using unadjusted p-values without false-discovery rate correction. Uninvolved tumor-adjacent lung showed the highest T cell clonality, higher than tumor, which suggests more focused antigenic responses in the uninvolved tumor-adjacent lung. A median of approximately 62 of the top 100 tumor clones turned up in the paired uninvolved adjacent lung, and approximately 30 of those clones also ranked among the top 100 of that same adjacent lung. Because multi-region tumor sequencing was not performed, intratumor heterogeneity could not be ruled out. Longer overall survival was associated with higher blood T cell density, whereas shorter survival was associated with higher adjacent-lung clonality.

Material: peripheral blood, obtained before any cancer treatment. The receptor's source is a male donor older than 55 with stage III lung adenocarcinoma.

The DNA sequence follows: TGTGCCAGCAGCTTGGACAGGGGGAAAGGAAACACCATATATTTT. Its protein is CASSLDRGKGNTIYF. This receptor chain uses TRBV7-3 and TRBJ1-3, with TRBD1 identical over 10 junction bases. V is pruned by 3 bases and J by 4 bases, leaving 3 bases of the junction without a gene match. The germline V gene gives CDR1 as SGHTA and CDR2 as FQGTGA. From the cysteine through the phenylalanine, the CDR3 covers 15 amino acids. Of the read, only the CDR3 DNA is kept; its 45 bases are in frame from base 1.